The 30 T cell receptor beta chains below come from one sample, sequenced in a study of OX40 agonist ivuxolimab in advanced cancers. TCRdb's copy holds only in-frame clones and misses some; the assay was immunoSEQ multiplex PCR. Here the sample spans approximately 82,000 clones, 86% being singletons. Sequenced material: CD4+ or CD8+ T cells sorted from blood, taken in a trial of the OX40 agonist ivuxolimab. All receptors derive from an adult with an advanced solid tumor such as melanoma, head and neck, liver or kidney cancer.

This sequence joins TRBV5-8 and TRBJ2-3, with D possibly called TRBD1 or TRBD2 (5 bases each). This CDR3 contains 13 residues. V lost 4 bases and J lost 5, with 11 bases in between. CDR1 and CDR2 (germline): SGHTS, YDEGEE. The CDR3 sequence is CASSGNGGDTQYF. The CDR3 DNA follows: TGTGCCAGCAGCGGAAATGGGGGAGATACGCAGTATTTT.

The chain is built from TRBV10-3 and TRBJ2-1, with 15 bases aligning to TRBD2. V trimming: 2 bases; J trimming: 2 bases; junction bases outside the gene matches: 7. Germline-derived CDR1 and CDR2 are ENHRY and SYGVKD. There are 19 residues in the CDR3. CDR3 protein: CAISEPPGLAGGAYNEQFF. CDR3 bases: TGTGCCATCAGTGAGCCCCCGGGACTAGCGGGAGGAGCCTACAATGAGCAGTTCTTC.

This chain connects TRBV5-1 to TRBJ2-2, with D unresolved. Germline values: CDR1 SGHRS, CDR2 YFSETQ. The CDR3 has 12 residues. Trimming pared 3 bases from V and 8 bases from J, leaving 8 bases between. The CDR3 spells CASSSSAGELFF. CDR3 DNA sequence: TGCGCCAGCAGCTCAAGCGCAGGGGAGCTGTTTTTT.

The chain has TRBV4-1 and TRBJ2-7; 10 bases map to TRBD1. This CDR3 region has 15 residues. After removal of 1 base from V and 0 bases from J, the junction contained 0 bases not matched to a gene. Germline CDR1 is MGHRA and CDR2 is YSYEKL. CDR3 DNA sequence: TGCGCCAGCAGCCAAGGACAGGGGGCCTCCTACGAGCAGTACTTC. This encodes CASSQGQGASYEQYF.

The chain carries TRBV5-4 and TRBJ1-6; 7 bases are shared with TRBD1. The CDR3 extends over 14 amino acids. Germline V CDR1 and CDR2: SGHNT, YYREEE (reference sequence). The V segment lost 3 bases and the J segment 10 bases; nucleotides outside the gene matches: 7. The CDR3 spells CASSSRDSRSPLHF. The DNA of the CDR3 is TGTGCCAGCAGCTCCCGGGACAGCCGGTCACCCCTCCACTTT.

The rearrangement uses TRBV4-1 and TRBJ1-3; D is possibly TRBD1 (5 bases). The V end was cut by 4 bases, the J end by 3 bases, with 16 bases between. Germline V lookup: CDR1 MGHRA, CDR2 YSYEKL. This CDR3 is built from 16 residues. CDR3 DNA sequence: TGCGCCAGCAGCCCCGGGGAGGGGCAAGGTGGAAACACCATATATTTT. The encoded protein is CASSPGEGQGGNTIYF.

The CDR3 reads CASSPPGQGVRRNTIYF. The CDR3 DNA follows: TGTGCCAGCTCACCACCGGGACAGGGGGTCCGTCGAAACACCATATATTTT. J is TRBJ1-3 and V is TRBV18, with TRBD1 matching over 11 bases. The germline V gene encodes CDR1 KGHSH and CDR2 LQKENI. V dropped 0 bases and J dropped 5; count of bases not matched to a gene: 6. The CDR3 covers 17 residues.

The chain couples TRBV5-1 to TRBJ1-4; 7 bases match TRBD1. V dropped 0 bases and J dropped 4; count of bases not matched to a gene: 3. This CDR3 has 15 amino acids. The V gene's germline CDR1 is SGHRS and CDR2 YFSETQ. CDR3 in DNA: TGCGCCAGCAGCTTGGGGGGACAGAATAATGAAAAACTGTTTTTT. Translated: CASSLGGQNNEKLFF.

The V and J genes are TRBV19 and TRBJ2-1; tentatively, D is TRBD2 (6 bases). CDR3 length equals 14 residues. The V end lost 1 base, the J end lost 4 bases, and 8 bases lay between the germline ends. CDR1 LNHDA and CDR2 SQIVND come from the germline V gene (reference sequence). The CDR3 bases are TGTGCCAGTAGTATAGGGGGACTTTACAATGAGCAGTTCTTC. It encodes CASSIGGLYNEQFF.

This chain connects TRBV19 to TRBJ2-1, with D perhaps being TRBD1 or TRBD2 (6 bases each). The CDR3 is 16 residues long. V lost 1 base and J 7 bases, leaving 17 bases between the germline ends. From germline, CDR1 is LNHDA and CDR2 SQIVND (reference sequence). CDR3: CASSIAPGATKNEQFF. In DNA, the CDR3 is TGTGCCAGTAGTATAGCCCCGGGGGCAACTAAAAATGAGCAGTTCTTC.

The chain is built from TRBV2 and TRBJ1-2; 8 positions agree with TRBD1. CDR1 and CDR2 (germline): SNHLY, FYNNEI. The CDR3 is 17 amino acids. V trimming: 2 bases; J trimming: 5 bases; junction bases outside the gene matches: 13. CDR3 DNA: TGTGCCAGCAGTGAATTTTTTGGCAGGGGGCTTCGGTATGGCTACACCTTC. Protein product: CASSEFFGRGLRYGYTF.

This sequence joins TRBV27 and TRBJ2-7, with D possibly being TRBD1 or TRBD2 (5 bases each). The CDR3 loop spans 15 amino acids. With 5 bases removed from V and 5 bases from J, the gap between germline ends came to 19 bases. The V gene's germline CDR1 is MNHEY and CDR2 SMNVEV (reference sequence). This CDR3 is CASSARGQGHHEQYF. CDR3 in DNA: TGTGCCAGCAGTGCCCGCGGGCAGGGCCACCACGAGCAGTACTTC.

The genes are TRBV30 and TRBJ1-3; the D is unclear. CDR1 is GTSNPN and CDR2 is SVGIG in the germline V gene (reference sequence). V lost 5 bases and J 4 bases, leaving 6 bases between the germline ends. CDR3 length equals 11 residues. DNA of the CDR3: TGTGCCTGGTCCCTCGGAAACACCATATATTTT. This translates into CAWSLGNTIYF.

In DNA, the CDR3 is TGTGCCAGTAGTACACAGAGAAACACCGGGGAGCTGTTTTTT. Translating gives CASSTQRNTGELFF. The V call is TRBV19, the J call TRBJ2-2, with unresolved D. This CDR3 spans 14 amino acids. Germline V gene lookup returns CDR1 LNHDA and CDR2 SQIVND (reference sequence). V gave up 4 bases and J gave up 2 bases, with 8 bases separating them.

J is TRBJ1-6 and V is TRBV27; 7 bases match TRBD1. Germline lookup yields CDR1 MNHEY and CDR2 SMNVEV (reference sequence). Trimming removed 1 base from V and 0 bases from J; junction bases left unmatched: 9. This CDR3 has 19 residues. CDR3 DNA sequence: TGTGCCAGCAGTTTATTGGGACAGAACTTATACTCCTATAATTCACCCCTCCACTTT. Protein product: CASSLLGQNLYSYNSPLHF.

The genes are TRBV30 and TRBJ1-1; D gene ambiguous. Trimming took 5 bases from V and 0 from J, leaving 13 bases between them. Per germline, CDR1 GTSNPN and CDR2 SVGIG (reference sequence). CDR3 length: 14 amino acids. The CDR3 nucleotides are TGTGCCTGGGCGCCCGGGCTAATGAACACTGAAGCTTTCTTT. This codes for CAWAPGLMNTEAFF.

The CDR3 DNA is TGTGCCAGCAGCAATAAGTACGAGCAGTACTTC. The encoded protein is CASSNKYEQYF. This rearrangement joins TRBV6-6 to TRBJ2-7, with D uncertain. This CDR3 region has 11 residues. Germline values: CDR1 MNHNY, CDR2 SVGAGI (reference sequence). V was pared by 6 bases and J by 4 bases, with 7 bases between.

This sequence joins TRBV5-6 and TRBJ2-2, with D unclear. The CDR3 is 14 amino acids. Germline V gene data show CDR1 as SGHDT and CDR2 as YYEEEE. V lost 9 bases, J lost 4 bases, and 16 bases lay in between. The CDR3 reads CAIDTPYVTGELFF. The CDR3 coding sequence is TGTGCCATCGACACACCCTATGTCACCGGGGAGCTGTTTTTT.

The chain has TRBV19 and TRBJ1-3; 9 bases match TRBD1. Germline trimming cut 5 bases from V and 6 bases from J; bases unmatched to any gene: 8. Germline CDR1 is LNHDA and CDR2 is SQIVND (reference sequence). The length of the CDR3 is 15 residues. CDR3 residues: CASSFLGTGKNTIYF. The CDR3 DNA follows: TGTGCCAGTAGTTTCCTTGGGACAGGGAAAAACACCATATATTTT. The full variable domain, rest sourced from reference TRBV19 and TRBJ1-3, is DGGITQSPKYLFRKEGQNVTLSCEQNLNHDAMYWYRQDPGQGLRLIYYSQIVNDFQKGDIAEGYSVSREKKESFPLTVTSAQKNPTAFYLCASSFLGTGKNTIYFGEGSWLTVV.

The chain recombines TRBV9 with TRBJ1-2; D perhaps matches TRBD1 (5 bases). Germline V lookup: CDR1 SGDLS, CDR2 YYNGEE. The CDR3 consists of 16 residues. V was clipped by 0 bases and J by 1 base, with 13 bases between them. CDR3 protein: CASSVAEDKGNYGYTF. The DNA of the CDR3 is TGTGCCAGCAGCGTAGCCGAGGACAAGGGTAACTATGGCTACACCTTC.

This sequence joins TRBV9 and TRBJ2-3; TRBD2 matches at 8 bases. V lost 4 bases and J lost 3; bases outside the gene matches: 7. Germline V lookup: CDR1 SGDLS, CDR2 YYNGEE. This CDR3 spans 15 amino acids. CDR3 amino acids: CASSPSGGDTDTQYF. CDR3 bases: TGTGCCAGCAGCCCCTCGGGGGGGGATACAGATACGCAGTATTTT.

The chain's CDR3 is CASSLGHPNTEAFF. CDR3 nucleotide sequence: TGCGCCAGCAGCTTGGGGCACCCGAACACTGAAGCTTTCTTT. V and J are TRBV5-1 and TRBJ1-1; no clear D gene. CDR3 length equals 14 residues. Trimming pared 0 bases from V and 1 base from J, leaving 7 bases between. Germline values: CDR1 SGHRS, CDR2 YFSETQ.

The chain employs TRBV5-1 and TRBJ2-5; maybe TRBD1 (6 bases). The germline V and J ends were trimmed by 1 base and 3 bases, with 22 bases remaining between them. CDR3 length equals 18 residues. CDR1 is SGHRS and CDR2 is YFSETQ in the germline V gene. The CDR3 protein is CASSLTPNPGTLKETQYF. In DNA, the CDR3 is TGCGCCAGCAGCTTGACCCCCAACCCAGGGACACTGAAAGAGACCCAGTACTTC.

The chain joins TRBV6-5 to TRBJ2-3; tentatively, D is TRBD1 (6 bases). The length of the CDR3 is 14 residues. V was trimmed by 0 bases and J by 7 bases, leaving 11 bases between them. Germline V gene data show CDR1 as MNHEY and CDR2 as SVGAGI. The DNA of the CDR3 is TGTGCCAGCAGTTACTCGAGGACAGCAAATACGCAGTATTTT. Residues: CASSYSRTANTQYF.

This clone was counted once. V usage is TRBV7-9 and J usage is TRBJ2-1, with 9 bases fitting TRBD1. The junction had 10 bases not matched to a gene; V was cut back by 6 bases and J by 7 bases. The CDR3 has 15 residues. Germline values: CDR1 SEHNR, CDR2 FQNEAQ (reference sequence). The CDR3 nucleotides are TGTGCCAGCAGTTATACCGGGACAGGGCAAAATGAGCAGTTCTTC. As protein: CASSYTGTGQNEQFF.

The chain employs TRBV7-9 and TRBJ1-4, with D perhaps TRBD1 (6 bases). This CDR3 contains 15 residues. Deletions cut 1 base from V and 6 bases from J, with 12 bases between. Germline CDR1 SEHNR, CDR2 FQNEAQ (reference sequence). The CDR3 loop reads CASSLEQGGYEKLFF. DNA of the CDR3: TGTGCCAGCAGCTTAGAACAGGGAGGGTATGAAAAACTGTTTTTT.

V usage is TRBV6-1 and J usage is TRBJ2-1; 12 nucleotides agree with TRBD2. Germline assignment: CDR1 MNHNS and CDR2 SASEGT. The ends lost 7 bases at V and 8 bases at J; junction bases unmatched: 9. This CDR3 has 15 residues. This CDR3 is CASTSGTSGSDEQFF. The CDR3 nucleotides read TGTGCCAGCACCTCCGGGACTAGCGGGTCTGATGAGCAGTTCTTC.

The chain recombines TRBV9 with TRBJ1-2; the match to TRBD1 covers 7 bases. Germline V gene sequence: CDR1 SGDLS, CDR2 YYNGEE. The V gene end was trimmed by 4 bases and the J gene end by 3 bases; junction bases not matched to a gene: 15. This CDR3 region has 17 residues. The CDR3 sequence: CASSNRPDRALDYGYTF. CDR3 DNA sequence: TGTGCCAGCAGCAACCGCCCCGACAGGGCTTTAGACTATGGCTACACCTTC.

This clone turned up a few times. The J gene is TRBJ2-1, the V gene TRBV6-6, with a weak D call TRBD1 (5 bases). CDR3 length equals 13 residues. Trimming left V 0 bases short and J 7 bases short, with 7 bases between. Germline-derived CDR1 and CDR2 are MNHNY and SVGAGI (reference sequence). CDR3 in DNA: TGTGCCAGCAGTTACTCTAGACAGAATGAGCAGTTCTTC. Its protein product is CASSYSRQNEQFF.

This chain links TRBV6-6 with TRBJ2-1, with D possibly matching TRBD1 (6 bases). Trimming shortened V by 6 bases and J by 0 bases, and 15 bases separated the two germline ends. This CDR3 spans 16 amino acids. The V gene's germline CDR1 is MNHNY and CDR2 SVGAGI (reference sequence). CDR3 nucleotide sequence: TGTGCCAGCAGCCTAGACAGGCCGAGCTCCTACAATGAGCAGTTCTTC. Its translation is CASSLDRPSSYNEQFF.